This entry is about one TCR beta chain. This sample is part of a study of radiotherapy plus CTLA-4 blockade in lung cancer. TCRdb's table, derived via immunoSEQ multiplex PCR, lists solely in-frame clones and lacks some. The sample yields approximately 78,000 clones, more than 75% seen once. The ends lost 2 bases at V and 9 bases at J; junction bases unmatched: 9. The CDR3 runs 14 residues. Looked up from germline, CDR1 is MNHEY and CDR2 is SVGAGI. This chain uses TRBV6-5 with TRBJ1-1, with 7 bases aligning to TRBD1. This TCR was recovered from a human donor with non-small cell lung cancer who had a complete response to radiotherapy plus ipilimumab. The starting material was peripheral blood, obtained from a patient treated with radiotherapy plus ipilimumab. This CDR3 is CASSYDYEGQQAFF. The DNA of the CDR3 is TGTGCCAGCAGTTACGACTACGAGGGACAGCAAGCTTTCTTT.